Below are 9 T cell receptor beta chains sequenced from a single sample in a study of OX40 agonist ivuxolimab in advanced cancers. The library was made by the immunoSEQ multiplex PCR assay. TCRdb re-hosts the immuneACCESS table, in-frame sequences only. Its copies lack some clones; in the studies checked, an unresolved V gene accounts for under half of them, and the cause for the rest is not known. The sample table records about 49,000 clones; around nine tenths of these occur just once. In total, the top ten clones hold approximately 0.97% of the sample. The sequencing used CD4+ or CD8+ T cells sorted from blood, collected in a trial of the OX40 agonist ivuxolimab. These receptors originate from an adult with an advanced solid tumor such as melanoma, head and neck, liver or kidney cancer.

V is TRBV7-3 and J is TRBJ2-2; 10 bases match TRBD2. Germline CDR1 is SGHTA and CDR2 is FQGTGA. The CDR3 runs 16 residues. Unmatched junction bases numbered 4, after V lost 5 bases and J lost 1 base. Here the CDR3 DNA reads TGTGCCAGCAGCCCCGGACTAGCGGTGAACACCGGGGAGCTGTTTTTT. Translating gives CASSPGLAVNTGELFF.

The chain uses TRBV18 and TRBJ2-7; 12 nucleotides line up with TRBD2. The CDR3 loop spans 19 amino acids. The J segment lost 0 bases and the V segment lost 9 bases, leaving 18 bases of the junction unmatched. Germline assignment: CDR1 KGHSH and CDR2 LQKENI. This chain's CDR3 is CASRRTRGLAGLNSYEQYF. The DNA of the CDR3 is TGTGCCAGTCGTCGGACCCGAGGACTAGCGGGGTTAAACTCCTACGAGCAGTACTTC.

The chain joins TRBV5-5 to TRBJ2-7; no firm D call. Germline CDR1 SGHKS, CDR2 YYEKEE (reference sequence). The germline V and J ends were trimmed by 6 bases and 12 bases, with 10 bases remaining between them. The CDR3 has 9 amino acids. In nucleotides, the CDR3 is TGTGCCAGCAACGATAGGCCGTACTTC. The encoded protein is CASNDRPYF.

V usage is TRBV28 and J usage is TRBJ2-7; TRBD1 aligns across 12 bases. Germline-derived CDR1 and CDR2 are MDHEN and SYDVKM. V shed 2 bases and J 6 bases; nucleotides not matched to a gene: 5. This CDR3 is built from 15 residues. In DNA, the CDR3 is TGTGCCAGCAGTTTAGGGGGGACAGGGGGCGTCGAGCAGTACTTC. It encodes CASSLGGTGGVEQYF.

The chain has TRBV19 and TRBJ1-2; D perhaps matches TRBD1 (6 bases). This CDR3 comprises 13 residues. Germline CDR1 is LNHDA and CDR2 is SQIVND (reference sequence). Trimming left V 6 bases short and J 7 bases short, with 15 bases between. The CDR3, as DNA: TGTGCCAGTAGCCCCCCAGGGGTTTCTGGCTACACCTTC. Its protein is CASSPPGVSGYTF.

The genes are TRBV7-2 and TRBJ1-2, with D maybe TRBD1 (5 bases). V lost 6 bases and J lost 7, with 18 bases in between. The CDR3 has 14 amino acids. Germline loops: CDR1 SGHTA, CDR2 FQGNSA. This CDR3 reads CASRIPGGTRGYTF. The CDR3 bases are TGTGCCAGCAGGATCCCGGGGGGAACCCGTGGCTACACCTTC. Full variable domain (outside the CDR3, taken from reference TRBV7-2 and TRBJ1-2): GAGVSQSPSNKVTEKGKDVELRCDPISGHTALYWYRQSLGQGLEFLIYFQGNSAPDKSGLPSDRFSAERTGGSVSTLTIQRTQQEDSAVYLCASRIPGGTRGYTFGSGTRLTVV.

As DNA, the CDR3 is TGTGCCAGCGGGGCTAGCGGGAGGAGGATGTTCTTC. It translates to CASGASGRRMFF. The V gene is TRBV2, the J gene TRBJ2-1, with 11 nucleotides matching TRBD2. The germline CDR1 and CDR2 sequences are SNHLY and FYNNEI. The V segment lost 8 bases and the J segment 15 bases; nucleotides outside the gene matches: 9. The CDR3 is 12 residues long.

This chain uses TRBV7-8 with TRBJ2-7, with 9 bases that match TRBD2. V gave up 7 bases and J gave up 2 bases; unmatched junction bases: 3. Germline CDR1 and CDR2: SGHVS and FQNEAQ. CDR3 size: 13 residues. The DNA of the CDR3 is TGTGCCAGCACCGCGGGAGGGCCCTACGAGCAGTACTTC. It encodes CASTAGGPYEQYF.

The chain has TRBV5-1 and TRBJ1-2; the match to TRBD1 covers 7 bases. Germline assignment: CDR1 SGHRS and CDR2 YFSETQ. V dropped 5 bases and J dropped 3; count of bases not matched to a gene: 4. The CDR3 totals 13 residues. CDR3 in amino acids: CASSFGQDYGYTF. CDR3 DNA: TGCGCCAGCAGTTTTGGACAGGACTATGGCTACACCTTC.